The clone carrying this T cell receptor beta chain was picked up a small number of times. The germline V gene encodes CDR1 MNHNS and CDR2 SASEGT. This CDR3 spans 12 amino acids. The data originate from a study of cytomegalovirus exposure and HLA in healthy donors. Primers for the PCR totalled 60 Vbeta and 13 Jbeta. TCRdb's copy holds only in-frame clones and misses some; the assay was immunoSEQ multiplex PCR. The repertoire consists of some 150,000 clones, with roughly 79% occurring once and the leading ten covering around 1.5%. The genes are TRBV6-1 and TRBJ2-7; D perhaps matches TRBD2 (6 bases). This receptor was obtained from a woman in her 40s in good health and CMV-seronegative. Sequenced input: PBMCs. The CDR3 loop is CTSEEGEYEQYF. In DNA form, the CDR3 reads TGTACCTCAGAGGAGGGAGAGTACGAGCAGTACTTC.